This passage covers 16 T cell receptor beta chains from one sample sequenced in a study of cytomegalovirus exposure and HLA in healthy donors. The protocol was immunoSEQ multiplex PCR, while the TCRdb copy is restricted to in-frame clones and leaves out a portion. The top ten clones hold 15% to 20% of a sample with about 180,000 clones, 85% of them seen once. The specimen was PBMCs. These TCRs come from a man aged 18 to 30 in good health and CMV-seropositive.

The chain uses TRBV5-6 and TRBJ2-7; D not certain. V lost 3 bases to trimming and J lost 0 bases, with 13 bases between them. The CDR3 loop spans 15 amino acids. Germline values: CDR1 SGHDT, CDR2 YYEEEE. The CDR3 sequence is CASSYPSGISYEQYF. The CDR3 nucleotides read TGTGCCAGCAGCTACCCCTCAGGCATCTCCTACGAGCAGTACTTC.

This clone is a singleton in its sample. The chain links TRBV30 to TRBJ1-2, with 7 bases aligning to TRBD1. Germline V gene lookup returns CDR1 GTSNPN and CDR2 SVGIG (reference sequence). CDR3 length equals 13 residues. V was pared by 3 bases and J by 8 bases, with 9 bases of the junction left unmatched. The CDR3 DNA is TGTGCCTGGAGACTTTACCAGGGGGGAGGCTACACCTTC. It yields the protein CAWRLYQGGGYTF. Combining the CDR3 with reference TRBV30 and TRBJ1-2 gives the whole variable domain SQTIHQWPATLVQPVGSPLSLECTVEGTSNPNLYWYRQAAGRGLQLLFYSVGIGQISSEVPQNLSASRPQDRQFILSSKKLLLSDSGFYLCAWRLYQGGGYTFGSGTRLTVV.

The rearrangement joins TRBV6-5 to TRBJ2-1; D gene uncertain. Germline loops: CDR1 MNHEY, CDR2 SVGAGI. V gave up 1 base and J gave up 0 bases, with 7 bases separating them. The CDR3 length is 15 residues. The CDR3, as DNA: TGTGCCAGCAGTTACTTACTAAACTCCTACAATGAGCAGTTCTTC. The encoded protein is CASSYLLNSYNEQFF.

This chain uses TRBV5-1 with TRBJ2-3; a possible D gene is TRBD1 (6 bases). Germline CDR1 SGHRS, CDR2 YFSETQ. The CDR3 extends over 16 amino acids. With 5 bases removed from V and 2 bases from J, the gap between germline ends came to 18 bases. CDR3 amino acids: CASRLGEGTFTDTQYF. The CDR3 coding sequence is TGCGCCAGCAGACTGGGAGAGGGGACATTCACAGATACGCAGTATTTT.

V gene TRBV5-1 combines with J gene TRBJ2-7; 7 bases are a match to TRBD1. The CDR3 runs 15 residues. Germline V lookup: CDR1 SGHRS, CDR2 YFSETQ. V trimming: 0 bases; J trimming: 5 bases; junction bases outside the gene matches: 8. As DNA, the CDR3 is TGCGCCAGCAGCTTGGGGGCGACAGGGTTGGACGAGCAGTACTTC. Its translation: CASSLGATGLDEQYF.

V gene TRBV27 combines with J gene TRBJ2-1, with D perhaps TRBD2 (6 bases). Trimming shortened V by 2 bases and J by 2 bases, and 13 bases separated the two germline ends. This CDR3 has 16 amino acids. Germline lookup yields CDR1 MNHEY and CDR2 SMNVEV (reference sequence). The CDR3 here is CASSLVGDSPYNEQFF. The CDR3 DNA sequence: TGTGCCAGCAGTTTAGTCGGGGACTCGCCCTACAATGAGCAGTTCTTC.

This clone was picked up one time. The rearrangement uses TRBV27 and TRBJ1-1; TRBD1 aligns across 8 bases. The CDR3 length is 18 residues. J gave up 4 bases and V 2 bases, and 15 bases lay outside the gene matches. Germline V CDR1 and CDR2: MNHEY, SMNVEV (reference sequence). In DNA form, the CDR3 reads TGTGCCAGCAGTTTAAGGTGGGCACAGGGGGGTTGGATCACTGAAGCTTTCTTT. Translating gives CASSLRWAQGGWITEAFF.

The chain recombines TRBV28 with TRBJ1-1, with 8 bases identical to TRBD1. V lost 7 bases and J lost 8; bases outside the gene matches: 3. In germline, CDR1 is MDHEN, CDR2 SYDVKM. The CDR3 totals 11 residues. This chain's CDR3 is CASTRQGEAFF. DNA of the CDR3: TGTGCCAGCACCCGACAGGGGGAAGCTTTCTTT.

This clone was counted a single time. V usage is TRBV6-5 and J usage is TRBJ1-6; 7 nucleotides agree with TRBD1. The germline V gene encodes CDR1 MNHEY and CDR2 SVGAGI. The CDR3 loop spans 16 amino acids. The V and J ends lost 2 bases and 10 bases, in that order; junction bases with no gene match: 11. CDR3 bases: TGTGCCAGCAGTTACGGTTGGCCAGGGGGAGGATCACCCCTCCACTTT. This translates into CASSYGWPGGGSPLHF.

J is TRBJ2-2 and V is TRBV4-1; D unclear. The V and J ends lost 3 bases and 6 bases respectively, with 11 bases between them. The CDR3 loop spans 14 amino acids. Germline-derived CDR1 and CDR2 are MGHRA and YSYEKL. CDR3 sequence reads: CASSQQLVAGELFF. The CDR3 coding sequence is TGCGCCAGCAGCCAGCAGCTAGTAGCCGGGGAGCTGTTTTTT.

Only one count was recorded for this clone. V and J are TRBV10-2 and TRBJ1-2; D is unclear. There are 14 residues in the CDR3. Germline V lookup: CDR1 WSHSY, CDR2 SAAADI. V lost 4 bases and J 4 bases, leaving 13 bases between the germline ends. The CDR3 coding sequence is TGCGCCAGCAGTGTTGGCCCATTCAGCTATGGCTACACCTTC. Translating it yields CASSVGPFSYGYTF.

The CDR3 region is CASSKKWGPYEQYF. The CDR3 coding sequence is TGTGCCAGCAGCAAAAAATGGGGGCCCTACGAGCAGTACTTC. This chain joins TRBV5-5 and TRBJ2-7; TRBD1 is a possible D gene (6 bases). The CDR3 length is 14 residues. V lost 4 bases, J lost 2 bases, and 13 bases lay in between. The V gene's germline CDR1 is SGHKS and CDR2 YYEKEE (reference sequence). Looking up the rest from reference TRBV5-5 and TRBJ2-7 gives the full variable domain: DAGVTQSPTHLIKTRGQQVTLRCSPISGHKSVSWYQQVLGQGPQFIFQYYEKEERGRGNFPDRFSARQFPNYSSELNVNALLLGDSALYLCASSKKWGPYEQYFGPGTRLTVT.

The chain joins TRBV7-5 to TRBJ2-7; TRBD2, the table's D call, lacks a check against the DNA. TRBV7-5 is shown as a pseudogene. The CDR3 is 14 amino acids. CDR3 sequence reads: CASLAGGFSYEQYF. The CDR3 DNA is TGTGCTAGCCTCGCCGGGGGTTTCTCCTACGAGCAGTACTTC.

The chain employs TRBV7-6 and TRBJ2-3, with D perhaps TRBD2 (6 bases). Trimming took 2 bases from V and 0 from J, leaving 15 bases between them. This CDR3 has 17 amino acids. From germline, CDR1 is SGHVS and CDR2 FNYEAQ. The CDR3 loop is CASSLNLASASTDTQYF. CDR3 nucleotide sequence: TGTGCCAGCAGCTTAAACTTGGCTAGCGCTAGCACAGATACGCAGTATTTT.

This clone was seen only once. The chain carries TRBV4-1 and TRBJ2-1; 8 bases are a match to TRBD2. From germline, CDR1 is MGHRA and CDR2 YSYEKL. J lost 7 bases, V lost 0 bases, and 11 bases had no gene match. The CDR3 length is 17 residues. CDR3: CASSQEFSSGSRNEQFF. The CDR3 nucleotides are TGCGCCAGCAGCCAAGAGTTTAGCAGCGGGAGTAGGAATGAGCAGTTCTTC.

The chain couples TRBV19 to TRBJ2-5; TRBD2 agrees at 7 bases. The CDR3 is 13 residues long. The J segment lost 4 bases and the V segment lost 4 bases, leaving 3 bases of the junction unmatched. CDR1 is LNHDA, CDR2 SQIVND, per germline (reference sequence). The CDR3 here is CASSTGRGETQYF. Written as DNA, the CDR3 is TGTGCCAGTAGTACAGGGAGGGGAGAGACCCAGTACTTC.